This T cell receptor beta chain was recorded in a study of T cell responses to AZD1222 COVID-19 vaccine. Whole-study results and caveats: The reported proportion of spike-specific TCRs targeting unmutated variant regions was nearly half.

Method: immunoSEQ multiplex PCR; TCRdb's copy keeps in-frame clones and lacks some. The sample lists about 130,000 clones, 90% seen once, with 6.9% in the top ten. Comments on this clone: Its antigen is unknown.

This CDR3 comprises 15 residues. CDR1 is SGHDN, CDR2 FVKESK, per germline. V was cut by 1 base and J by 5 bases, with 14 bases left in between. Sequenced here: peripheral blood, sampled on day 0 of AZD1222 vaccination. The chain uses TRBV14 and TRBJ1-2; possible D gene TRBD1, 6 bases. The sequence was collected from an adult in good health. The CDR3: CASSQGSTGFYGYTF. CDR3 DNA: TGTGCCAGCAGCCAAGGAAGCACAGGGTTTTATGGCTACACCTTC.